Listed below are T cell receptor beta chains from one sample, sequenced in a study of OX40 agonist ivuxolimab in advanced cancers. Repertoires were generated with immunoSEQ multiplex PCR, while TCRdb's copy carries only in-frame clones and drops some. The sample has tens of thousands of clones, around 83% seen once. The material sequenced was CD4+ or CD8+ T cells sorted from blood, taken in a trial of the OX40 agonist ivuxolimab. All receptors derive from an adult with an advanced solid tumor such as melanoma, head and neck, liver or kidney cancer. Both conserved end residues are part of each CDR3. Each record gives: J gene, V gene, clone size, D gene, CDR3 protein, CDR3 DNA. The D gene is left open where the match is weak. A row's size may be missing; if present it is once, few, many or a size class.

>TRBJ1-6|TRBV9|few|.
CASSVEGPSPLHF
TGTGCCAGCAGCGTAGAGGGACCTTCACCCCTCCACTTT
>TRBJ1-6|TRBV6-6|medium-sized|TRBD1
CASRPGQRNNSPLHF
TGTGCCAGCAGACCGGGACAGAGAAATAATTCACCCCTCCACTTT
>TRBJ1-5|TRBV2|.|.
CASRMVGDQPQHF
TGTGCCAGCAGGATGGTCGGGGATCAGCCCCAGCATTTT
>TRBJ2-2|TRBV10-3|.|.
CAIRPLEGELFF
TGTGCCATCAGGCCCTTGGAAGGGGAGCTGTTTTTT
>TRBJ1-4|TRBV5-1|few|.
CASSLAAYEKLFF
TGCGCCAGCAGCCTTGCGGCTTATGAAAAACTGTTTTTT
>TRBJ2-5|TRBV4-3|once|.
CASSQARTGTQYF
TGCGCCAGCAGCCAAGCACGGACGGGAACCCAGTACTTC
>TRBJ1-2|TRBV28|.|.
CASSLQGTAYGYTF
TGTGCCAGCAGTTTACAAGGGACGGCCTATGGCTACACCTTC
>TRBJ1-1|TRBV6-1|.|.
CASSEVRELEAFF
TGTGCCAGCAGTGAGGTCCGAGAGCTCGAAGCTTTCTTT
>TRBJ1-1|TRBV7-2|.|.
CASSPEGGRDKAFF
TGTGCCAGCAGCCCCGAAGGCGGCAGGGACAAAGCTTTCTTT
>TRBJ2-2|TRBV5-4|few|.
CASSLDGRGQNTGELFF
TGTGCCAGCAGCTTGGACGGGAGGGGGCAGAACACCGGGGAGCTGTTTTTT
>TRBJ2-1|TRBV18|.|TRBD1
CASSPETGSWSNEQFF
TGTGCCAGCTCACCTGAGACAGGGAGTTGGAGCAATGAGCAGTTCTTC
>TRBJ2-3|TRBV6-5|.|TRBD2
CASRFTSGSTDTQYF
TGTGCCAGCAGATTTACTAGCGGCAGCACAGATACGCAGTATTTT
>TRBJ1-1|TRBV9|.|.
CASSAETNTEAFF
TGTGCCAGCAGCGCGGAAACGAACACTGAAGCTTTCTTT
>TRBJ1-1|TRBV7-3|.|TRBD1
CASSLTGQGGTEAFF
TGTGCCAGCAGCCTAACTGGACAGGGTGGCACTGAAGCTTTCTTT
>TRBJ2-3|TRBV5-1|few|TRBD2
CASSASGGGGDTQYF
TGCGCCAGCAGCGCTAGCGGGGGGGGAGGAGATACGCAGTATTTT
>TRBJ1-2|TRBV4-3|.|TRBD1
CASSQDLEGTGGNGYTF
TGCGCCAGCAGCCAAGATCTGGAGGGGACAGGGGGAAATGGCTACACCTTC
>TRBJ1-5|TRBV10-3|.|TRBD1
CAISGGTGGLQPQHF
TGTGCCATCAGTGGCGGGACAGGGGGACTGCAGCCCCAGCATTTT
>TRBJ2-7|TRBV5-1|.|.
CASSLVSGLGSAYEQYF
TGCGCCAGCAGCTTGGTATCAGGCCTTGGAAGTGCGTACGAGCAGTACTTC
>TRBJ2-4|TRBV5-1|.|.
CASSWGALGIKNIQYF
TGCGCCAGCAGCTGGGGGGCCCTCGGGATCAAAAACATTCAGTACTTC
>TRBJ1-5|TRBV12-5|.|TRBD1
CACKQGAADQPQHF
TGTGCTTGCAAACAGGGGGCGGCCGATCAGCCCCAGCATTTT
>TRBJ2-7|TRBV6-1|.|.
CASTLGSGAGEQYF
TGTGCCAGCACCTTGGGATCAGGGGCTGGCGAGCAGTACTTC
>TRBJ2-5|TRBV6-5|.|TRBD2
CASSSGRAQETQYF
TGTGCCAGCAGTTCCGGGAGGGCCCAAGAGACCCAGTACTTC
>TRBJ2-7|TRBV29-1|.|TRBD1
CSVNQGAYEQYF
TGCAGCGTTAACCAGGGGGCCTACGAGCAGTACTTC
>TRBJ2-5|TRBV10-3|.|.
CAISDPGTPSRTQYF
TGTGCCATCAGTGACCCCGGGACCCCTAGCCGGACCCAGTACTTC
>TRBJ1-5|TRBV28|.|.
CASSFIQPQHF
TGTGCCAGCAGTTTCATTCAGCCCCAGCATTTT
>TRBJ2-5|TRBV12-2|few|.
CASRLDPAGASGETQYF
TGTGCAAGTCGCTTAGACCCGGCGGGGGCCTCAGGGGAGACCCAGTACTTC
>TRBJ1-5|TRBV5-5|.|.
CASSLRTDNNQPQHF
TGTGCCAGCAGCTTGAGGACAGACAACAATCAGCCCCAGCATTTT